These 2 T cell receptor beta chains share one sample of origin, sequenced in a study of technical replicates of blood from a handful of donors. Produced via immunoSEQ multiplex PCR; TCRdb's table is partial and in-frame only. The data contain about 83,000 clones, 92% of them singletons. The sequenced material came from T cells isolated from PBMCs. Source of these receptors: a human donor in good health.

As DNA, the CDR3 is TGCGCCAGCAGTGCGAACGGTCCTCCCTACGAGCAGTACTTC. Its translation is CASSANGPPYEQYF. V and J are TRBV10-2 and TRBJ2-7; D is ambiguous. V lost 4 bases and J lost 2, with 12 bases in between. The CDR3 consists of 14 residues. The V gene's germline CDR1 is WSHSY and CDR2 SAAADI.

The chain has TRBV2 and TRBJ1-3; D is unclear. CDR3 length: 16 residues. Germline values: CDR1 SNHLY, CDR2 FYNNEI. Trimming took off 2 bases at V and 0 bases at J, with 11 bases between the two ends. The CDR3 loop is CASSEQATFSGNTIYF. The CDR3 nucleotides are TGTGCCAGCAGTGAACAGGCGACATTCTCTGGAAACACCATATATTTT.